This TCR beta chain was identified in a study of vaccination effects on CD4 cells after COVID-19 (dated 2022 in TCRdb). About the study as a whole: In the ViraFEST assay, PBMC were stimulated with viral peptide pools, and antigen-specific CD4+ T cell clonotypes were then identified by expansion using TCR sequencing. Each participant got two doses of an mRNA SARS-CoV-2 vaccine, either BNT162b2 or mRNA-1273. In a couple of convalescent patients, pre-vaccine samples were collected 16 days and one week ahead of the first dose, 142 and 148 days after COVID-19 diagnosis. Some 1.9 million PBMC per well were cultured with approximately 10 ug/ml peptides in IMDM containing approximately 4.7% human AB serum, approximately 10 IU/ml IL-2 and gentamicin. The study compared SARS-CoV-2 spike-specific CD4+ TCR repertoires before and after mRNA vaccination in COVID-19 convalescent patients and infection-naive vaccine recipients. Altogether, 10 COVID-19 convalescent patients and 4 SARS-CoV-2-naive healthy vaccine recipients made up the full study. The Oncomine TCR Beta short-read assay on an Illumina iSeq 100 was used to sequence cultures from other donors in the study.

The library came from the immunoSEQ multiplex PCR assay. DNA from the CD4+ T cells that had been cultured and isolated underwent TCR beta CDR3 sequencing. The original methods were these. Non-productive TCR sequences were removed and reads were trimmed to the CDR3 region, keeping CDR3s of at least 7 amino acids. The MANAFEST web app was used to identify antigen-specific clonotypes by comparing expansion in peptide wells with expansion in reference cultures. For clones to be considered positive, expansion at FDR<0.05 versus reference and all other wells, an odds ratio above 5, and a frequency above 0.1% in two replicate wells were required. Cross-reactive clonotypes were defined as significantly expanded in SARS-CoV-2 spike wells and in at least one common cold coronavirus spike condition. CDR3 similarity was assessed by Levenshtein distance using the stringdist R package, and unrooted trees were constructed with ape in R 3.6.1. Sourced from immuneACCESS, this table was stored by TCRdb with only in-frame sequences that have V and J called. A share of the clones is absent; for the studies checked, an unresolved V gene accounts for under half, and the remainder has no known explanation. V and J calls and clone size are those listed in that table; D and trimming were worked out from the DNA. Within this sample are 50,000 to 70,000 clones, with about 72% of them counted one time only. Roughly 25% of the sample lies in the top ten.

After 10 to 11 days of culture, CD4+ T cells were isolated with the EasySep CD4+ T cell isolation kit. Convalescent patients had PCR-confirmed SARS-CoV-2 infection between March and December 2020, before Alpha, Beta and Delta variants emerged in the United States. Half of the culture medium was replaced with fresh IL-2-containing medium on days 3 and 7. Unless noted otherwise, every peptide stimulation condition was grown in triplicate wells. Using Ficoll-Paque Plus gradient centrifugation, PBMC were separated from whole blood and then either used fresh or cryopreserved at -140C. The QIAamp micro DNA kit was used to extract genomic DNA from the cultured CD4+ T cells. What the authors observed across the whole study: Among convalescent patients, the spike-reactive repertoire after vaccination was made up mainly of new vaccine-induced clones that were largely distinct from the clones induced by infection. The study was limited by a small number of convalescent patients and lacked early post-infection timepoints. Both infection-induced and vaccine-induced clones contracted markedly at late post-vaccination timepoints, which is consistent with waning T cell responses.

Turning to this clone: Its antigen target is currently unknown. No much larger clone exists at a distance of one base, and base qualities are not known.

The starting material was CD4+ T cells from PBMCs cultured without peptide, obtained before COVID-19 vaccination. The clonotype was recovered from a human donor who had a prior SARS-CoV-2 infection.

This receptor has the CDR3 CASSVVGNDGELFF. The nucleotide sequence reads TGTGCCAGCAGCGTAGTAGGGAATGACGGGGAGCTGTTTTTT. The chain joins TRBV9 to TRBJ2-2; a confident D gene designation cannot be given. From the cysteine up to the phenylalanine, the CDR3 has a length of 14 residues. CDR3 DNA only is kept here, 42 bases in frame from base 1. From the germline V gene, CDR1 is SGDLS and CDR2 is YYNGEE. V lost 0 bases and J lost 7 bases; the stretch between them is 10 bases long.